This entry lists 9 T cell receptor beta chains sequenced from one sample in a study of T cell responses to AZD1222 COVID-19 vaccine. Sequencing used immunoSEQ multiplex PCR; TCRdb keeps in-frame clones, though not all of them. Among around 160,000 clones listed, 90% to 95% were seen once. This material consisted of peripheral blood, taken 28 days after the second AZD1222 dose. The receptors originated from an adult who received the AZD1222 COVID-19 vaccine.

The chain is built from TRBV6-5 and TRBJ2-2; TRBD1 aligns across 7 bases. With 2 bases clipped from V and 1 base from J, the junction kept 1 base outside the gene matches. Germline values: CDR1 MNHEY, CDR2 SVGAGI. The length of the CDR3 is 15 residues. The CDR3 sequence is CASSYRGLNTGELFF. In DNA, the CDR3 is TGTGCCAGCAGTTACAGGGGGCTGAACACCGGGGAGCTGTTTTTT.

The chain recombines TRBV5-1 with TRBJ1-5, with TRBD1 matching over 12 bases. CDR1 and CDR2 from the germline V gene are SGHRS and YFSETQ. CDR3 length: 15 amino acids. V shed 5 bases and J 6 bases; nucleotides not matched to a gene: 6. CDR3 amino acids: CASRPGTGGGQPQHF. The CDR3 region has the DNA TGCGCCAGCAGACCCGGGACAGGGGGCGGTCAGCCCCAGCATTTT.

The chain links TRBV19 to TRBJ2-1, with a tentative D call TRBD2 (5 bases). Per the germline V gene, CDR1 is LNHDA and CDR2 is SQIVND (reference sequence). The CDR3 consists of 16 residues. Trimming took 5 bases from V and 4 from J, leaving 18 bases between them. CDR3 sequence: CASSPNRDHPYNEQFF. The CDR3 DNA is TGTGCCAGTAGTCCGAACCGGGATCACCCATACAATGAGCAGTTCTTC.

The gene calls are TRBV7-9 and TRBJ2-7; D unresolved. The CDR3 spans 11 residues. V dropped 5 bases and J dropped 7 bases, with 9 bases sitting between them. Germline V gene data show CDR1 as SEHNR and CDR2 as FQNEAQ (reference sequence). CDR3 residues: CASSTTLEQYF. CDR3 nucleotides: TGTGCCAGCAGCACCACATTAGAGCAGTACTTC.

The chain joins TRBV7-3 to TRBJ2-1, with 10 positions matching TRBD2. CDR1 is SGHTA, CDR2 FQGTGA, per germline. This CDR3 is 15 amino acids long. J lost 3 bases, V lost 4 bases, and 3 bases had no gene match. The DNA of the CDR3 is TGTGCCAGCAGCTCGACTAGCGGGCGCTACAATGAGCAGTTCTTC. Its translation: CASSSTSGRYNEQFF. The variable domain in full, completed from reference TRBV7-3 and TRBJ2-1, reads GAGVSQTPSNKVTEKGKYVELRCDPISGHTALYWYRQSLGQGPEFLIYFQGTGAADDSGLPNDRFFAVRPEGSVSTLKIQRTERGDSAVYLCASSSTSGRYNEQFFGPGTRLTVL.

The chain links TRBV4-1 to TRBJ1-2, with 11 bases aligning to TRBD1. The CDR3 runs 18 residues. V lost 2 bases and J lost 6; bases outside the gene matches: 14. The germline V gene has CDR1 MGHRA and CDR2 YSYEKL. The CDR3 DNA sequence: TGCGCCAGCAGCCAATTACTACCCCGGGACAGGGGGTTTAATGGCTACACCTTC. It codes for CASSQLLPRDRGFNGYTF.

The chain couples TRBV11-2 to TRBJ2-3; 8 bases are shared with TRBD2. Per germline, CDR1 SGHAT and CDR2 FQNNGV. V lost 2 bases to trimming and J lost 4 bases; unmatched junction nucleotides: 14. The CDR3 is 18 residues long. The CDR3 sequence is CASSLIAVQREIPDTQYF. The DNA of the CDR3 is TGTGCCAGCAGCTTAATCGCCGTTCAGCGGGAGATCCCAGATACGCAGTATTTT.

V is TRBV5-6 and J is TRBJ2-7; perhaps TRBD2 as D (6 bases). CDR3 length: 14 residues. Per the germline V gene, CDR1 is SGHDT and CDR2 is YYEEEE. V gave up 1 base and J gave up 6 bases, with 14 bases separating them. The CDR3 nucleotides read TGTGCCAGCAGCTTGCGGGGGATCGTCGGCGAGCAGTACTTC. Translation: CASSLRGIVGEQYF.

V gene TRBV6-4 combines with J gene TRBJ2-1; 11 bases fit TRBD2. The CDR3 spans 17 residues. Trimming took 2 bases from V and 4 from J; bases not matched to a gene: 7. The germline V gene encodes CDR1 MRHNA and CDR2 SNTAGT. In DNA, the CDR3 is TGTGCCAGCAGTGACGGTCCGGGACTAGCGGATTACAATGAGCAGTTCTTC. Protein sequence: CASSDGPGLADYNEQFF.